The source of this TCR beta chain is a study of blood T cell repertoires in COVID-19. Assay: immunoSEQ multiplex PCR; the TCRdb copy retains only in-frame clones and omits some. Among approximately 200,000 clones listed, approximately 89% were seen once. Participant age was roughly 18 to 100 years, and participants resided in 24 US areas. Participant reports of clinical history set cohort assignment. In this sample, this clone turned up once. Germline values: CDR1 SGHAT, CDR2 FQNNGV. V gave up 0 bases and J gave up 2 bases, with 11 bases separating them. The CDR3 loop spans 15 amino acids. The rearrangement uses TRBV11-2 and TRBJ2-7; possible D gene TRBD2, 5 bases. The sequence derives from a woman between 40 and 55 years old with acute COVID-19. Sequencing input: PBMCs or T cells enriched from blood (not recorded which). The CDR3 DNA reads as TGTGCCAGCAGCTTAGATCGCGGAGGCGCCTACGAGCAGTACTTC. It codes for CASSLDRGGAYEQYF.